This entry is about one T cell receptor beta chain. Its specificity is unknown. This may be a read error, as it is one base from a much larger clone. The CDR3 spans 14 residues. From germline, CDR1 is GTSNPN and CDR2 SVGIG (reference sequence). These data belong to a study of T cells in Graves' hyperthyroidism and ophthalmopathy. Study-level results: Ophthalmopathy, as predicted by the model, came a median roughly 6.5 months after the prediction.

It was RNA transcripts that yielded the amplified TCR beta CDR3 regions. Researchers ran a first-round RT-PCR on the TCR CDR3 using the HTBI primer set. TCRdb itself ran the multiplex PCR reads through MiXCR, one entry per CDR3 protein. This sample has about 360,000 distinct CDR3 sequences, with 13% found just once. Source material for PBMCs was 10 ml fresh peripheral blood. The sample taken for sequencing was blood. The rearrangement links TRBV30 to TRBJ1-5; perhaps TRBD1 as D (6 bases). The clonotype comes from a woman aged 18-29 years with Graves' hyperthyroidism. CDR3 in amino acids: CAWHGQTMNRPQHF. The CDR3 DNA reads TGTGCCTGGCATGGACAGACTATGAATCGGCCCCAGCATTTT.